Below are 9 T cell receptor beta chains sequenced from a single sample in a study of T-cell reconstitution after alpha-beta-depleted transplantation in children. The TCRbeta library was prepared with unique molecular identifiers. A single record per CDR3 protein comes from TCRdb applying MiXCR to the PCR reads. The sample lists 100,000 or so distinct CDR3 sequences; approximately 8% were seen once. This sample comprised PBMCs, obtained before TCRalphabeta/CD19-depleted stem cell transplant. The receptor set was obtained from a boy aged 2-15 years with acute lymphoblastic leukemia, due to receive a stem cell transplant.

This clonotype has ten or more counts. The genes are TRBV12-3 or TRBV12-4 and TRBJ2-3, with D possibly TRBD2 on 5 matching bases. The CDR3 contains 11 residues. Trimming took 8 bases from V and 6 from J, leaving 9 bases between them. Here the CDR3 reads CASVLADTQYF. The CDR3 DNA is TGTGCCAGCGTTCTAGCCGATACGCAGTATTTT.

V is TRBV19 and J is TRBJ1-5; D may be TRBD1 (6 bases). Looked up from germline, CDR1 is LNHDA and CDR2 is SQIVND (reference sequence). V lost 7 bases and J lost 2, with 15 bases in between. The CDR3 has 15 residues. The CDR3 protein is CASKVGGAGNQPQHF. CDR3 coding DNA: TGTGCCAGTAAGGTGGGGGGCGCGGGCAATCAGCCCCAGCATTTT. The full variable domain, rest sourced from reference TRBV19 and TRBJ1-5, is DGGITQSPKYLFRKEGQNVTLSCEQNLNHDAMYWYRQDPGQGLRLIYYSQIVNDFQKGDIAEGYSVSREKKESFPLTVTSAQKNPTAFYLCASKVGGAGNQPQHFGDGTRLSIL.

This clonotype was seen only a few times. This chain's CDR3 is CASSPPGPTGETQYF. DNA of the CDR3: TGCGCCAGCAGCCCCCCCGGCCCCACGGGGGAGACCCAGTACTTC. This sequence joins TRBV5-1 and TRBJ2-5; possible D gene TRBD2, 5 bases. Germline loops: CDR1 SGHRS, CDR2 YFSETQ. The CDR3 sequence is 15 residues long. V was pared by 4 bases and J by 5 bases, with 18 bases between. The variable domain in full, with the rest retrieved from reference TRBV5-1 and TRBJ2-5, is KAGVTQTPRYLIKTRGQQVTLSCSPISGHRSVSWYQQTPGQGLQFLFEYFSETQRNKGNFPGRFSGRQFSNSRSEMNVSTLELGDSALYLCASSPPGPTGETQYFGPGTRLLVL.

The V and J genes are TRBV5-1 and TRBJ2-7; D is unclear. The germline V gene encodes CDR1 SGHRS and CDR2 YFSETQ. The CDR3 totals 13 residues. The germline V and J ends were trimmed by 0 bases and 3 bases, with 7 bases remaining between them. CDR3 nucleotides: TGCGCCAGCAGCTTGGGTTTCAGCTACGAGCAGTACTTC. This codes for CASSLGFSYEQYF.

There are many counts of this clonotype. The chain uses TRBV4-1 and TRBJ2-5; 8 bases align to TRBD2. CDR3 length: 15 amino acids. Germline CDR1 reads MGHRA; CDR2 reads YSYEKL. V lost 1 base to trimming and J lost 5 bases; unmatched junction nucleotides: 6. CDR3 amino acids: CASSQGGTRWETQYF. The CDR3 nucleotides read TGCGCCAGCAGCCAAGGTGGGACTAGATGGGAGACCCAGTACTTC.

Many counts were recorded for this clonotype. This chain links TRBV6-1 with TRBJ2-2, with 8 bases that match TRBD1. Germline V gives CDR1 MNHNS, CDR2 SASEGT. The ends lost 4 bases at V and 3 bases at J; junction bases unmatched: 7. CDR3 length: 16 amino acids. The CDR3 loop is CASSGPGTGDTGELFF. CDR3 in DNA: TGTGCCAGCAGTGGTCCCGGGACAGGTGACACCGGGGAGCTGTTTTTT.

V is TRBV28 and J is TRBJ1-6; no clear D gene. The CDR3 has 16 amino acids. CDR1 and CDR2 (germline): MDHEN, SYDVKM. V gave up 5 bases and J gave up 5 bases, with 16 bases separating them. CDR3 loop: CASSQPTRVDNSPLHF. As DNA, the CDR3 is TGTGCCAGCAGTCAGCCTACCCGCGTCGATAATTCACCCCTCCACTTT.

This sequence joins TRBV7-2 and TRBJ1-3; D not resolved. Trimming stripped 2 bases from V and 2 bases from J, with 10 bases between. The V gene's germline CDR1 is SGHTA and CDR2 FQGNSA. The CDR3 is made up of 15 amino acids. This chain's CDR3 is CASSLTRGPGNTIYF. The CDR3 DNA sequence: TGTGCCAGCAGCTTAACCCGAGGTCCTGGAAACACCATATATTTT.

This clonotype was seen at least ten times. This rearrangement joins TRBV6-1 to TRBJ2-7; D perhaps matches TRBD2 (6 bases). The CDR3 extends over 14 amino acids. CDR1 is MNHNS and CDR2 is SASEGT in the germline V gene. Trimming shortened V by 6 bases and J by 6 bases, and 18 bases separated the two germline ends. The CDR3 sequence: CASRMAGLGSEQYF. The CDR3 DNA follows: TGTGCCAGCAGAATGGCGGGACTTGGCTCCGAGCAGTACTTC.